This passage covers 19 T cell receptor beta chains from one sample sequenced in a study of blood T cell repertoires in COVID-19. TCRdb's copy holds only in-frame clones and misses some; the assay was immunoSEQ multiplex PCR. The sample carries about 140,000 clones, more than 75% recorded once. Sequencing was carried out using PBMCs or T cells enriched from blood (not recorded which). The receptor set was obtained from a man aged 55 to 70 who had recovered from COVID-19.

The rearrangement links TRBV4-2 to TRBJ2-2; TRBD2 agrees at 12 bases. Losses at the gene ends were 0 bases for V and 6 bases for J; bases not matched to a gene: 5. This CDR3 has 17 amino acids. Per germline, CDR1 LGHNA and CDR2 YNFKEQ. The CDR3 coding sequence is TGTGCCAGCAGCCAAGATTCGGCTAGCGGGGGGGCCGGGGAGCTGTTTTTT. Amino acids: CASSQDSASGGAGELFF.

The chain uses TRBV7-3 and TRBJ1-1; the D is unclear. The CDR3 length is 13 residues. Germline-derived CDR1 and CDR2 are SGHTA and FQGTGA. V lost 1 base, J lost 7 bases, and 10 bases lay in between. CDR3 in amino acids: CASSLRSGYEAFF. CDR3 nucleotides: TGTGCCAGCAGCTTAAGGAGCGGATATGAAGCTTTCTTT.

The V and J genes are TRBV14 and TRBJ2-2; 12 bases agree with TRBD2. This CDR3 is 19 amino acids long. Germline values: CDR1 SGHDN, CDR2 FVKESK. V gave up 2 bases and J gave up 5 bases; unmatched junction bases: 12. DNA for the CDR3: TGTGCCAGCAGCCAAAGTGCGCTAGCGGGAGGGCCTCGAACCGGGGAGCTGTTTTTT. Encoded protein: CASSQSALAGGPRTGELFF. Looking up the rest from reference TRBV14 and TRBJ2-2 gives the full variable domain: EAGVTQFPSHSVIEKGQTVTLRCDPISGHDNLYWYRRVMGKEIKFLLHFVKESKQDESGMPNNRFLAERTGGTYSTLKVQPAELEDSGVYFCASSQSALAGGPRTGELFFGEGSRLTVL.

This clone was found once. The V call is TRBV29-1, the J call TRBJ2-7, with D possibly TRBD2 on 6 matching bases. CDR1 and CDR2 (germline): SQVTM, ANQGSEA. CDR3 size: 13 residues. The V and J ends lost 5 bases and 7 bases respectively, with 18 bases between them. The CDR3 DNA follows: TGCAGCGTTACCCCGACTGGGGGGAGGGAGCAGTACTTC. As protein: CSVTPTGGREQYF.

The chain uses TRBV5-1 and TRBJ1-2; D is undetermined. V gave up 1 base and J gave up 1 base, with 17 bases separating them. CDR1 is SGHRS, CDR2 YFSETQ, per germline. This CDR3 contains 17 residues. The CDR3 DNA reads TGCGCCAGCAGCTTGCCCCCCCGGGCGGGCATTAACTATGGCTACACCTTC. Encoded protein: CASSLPPRAGINYGYTF.

The V gene is TRBV28, the J gene TRBJ2-7; D perhaps matches TRBD1 (5 bases). CDR3 length: 13 residues. CDR1 MDHEN and CDR2 SYDVKM come from the germline V gene. The V end was cut by 3 bases, the J end by 2 bases, with 8 bases between. The CDR3 sequence: CASSLDTPYEQYF. CDR3 DNA sequence: TGTGCCAGCAGTTTGGACACCCCCTACGAGCAGTACTTC.

V usage is TRBV7-9 and J usage is TRBJ2-7; 7 nucleotides match TRBD2. This CDR3 comprises 16 residues. The V gene's germline CDR1 is SEHNR and CDR2 FQNEAQ (reference sequence). J lost 2 bases, V lost 1 base, and 8 bases had no gene match. The CDR3 sequence is CASSLGARGSAYEQYF. In nucleotides, the CDR3 is TGTGCCAGCAGCTTAGGGGCACGCGGGAGCGCCTACGAGCAGTACTTC.

This sequence joins TRBV28 and TRBJ2-3; weak D call: TRBD2 (7 bases). Trimming left V 7 bases short and J 0 bases short, with 23 bases between. The CDR3 has 18 residues. CDR1 and CDR2 from the germline V gene are MDHEN and SYDVKM. DNA of the CDR3: TGTGCCAGCACGTTAGGGGGGGCTATGCCCTCTAGCACAGATACGCAGTATTTT. This encodes CASTLGGAMPSSTDTQYF.

The genes are TRBV9 and TRBJ1-3; D is undetermined. CDR1 and CDR2 (germline): SGDLS, YYNGEE. The CDR3 sequence is 14 residues long. Between the trimmed V and J ends, which lost 0 bases and 1 base, there was a span of 5 bases. CDR3 coding DNA: TGTGCCAGCAGCGTAGCCGGGTCTGGAAACACCATATATTTT. Translation: CASSVAGSGNTIYF.

For the CDR3, the DNA is TGTGCCAGCAACCGGGATCCGGGCAATGAGCAGTTCTTC. Translating gives CASNRDPGNEQFF. V and J are TRBV25-1 and TRBJ2-1, with D possibly being TRBD2 (5 bases). The CDR3 extends over 13 amino acids. V was clipped by 7 bases and J by 6 bases, with 13 bases between them. CDR1 is MGHDK and CDR2 is SYGVNS in the germline V gene.

The V gene is TRBV6-5, the J gene TRBJ1-1, with D possibly matching TRBD1 (6 bases). CDR3 length: 13 residues. The V end lost 1 base, the J end lost 7 bases, and 10 bases lay between the germline ends. The germline V gene encodes CDR1 MNHEY and CDR2 SVGAGI. The CDR3 loop reads CASSYFRDIEAFF. The DNA for the CDR3 is TGTGCCAGCAGTTACTTCCGGGACATTGAAGCTTTCTTT.

The chain combines TRBV29-1 with TRBJ2-7, with D perhaps TRBD2 (6 bases). V was clipped by 7 bases and J by 4 bases, with 20 bases between them. Germline lookup yields CDR1 SQVTM and CDR2 ANQGSEA. The CDR3 totals 14 residues. The CDR3 coding sequence is TGCAGCGCCAGATCGGCGGGGTACCCTTACGAGCAGTACTTC. Translation gives CSARSAGYPYEQYF.

The rearrangement joins TRBV7-8 to TRBJ1-2; 9 bases map to TRBD1. The junction had 6 bases not matched to a gene; V was cut back by 5 bases and J by 2 bases. Looked up from germline, CDR1 is SGHVS and CDR2 is FQNEAQ. This CDR3 contains 15 residues. For the CDR3, the DNA is TGTGCCAGCAGCCAACTGACAGGGGGAAACTATGGCTACACCTTC. Protein sequence: CASSQLTGGNYGYTF. The full variable domain, its missing parts supplied by reference TRBV7-8 and TRBJ1-2, is GAGVSQSPRYKVAKRGQDVALRCDPISGHVSLFWYQQALGQGPEFLTYFQNEAQLDKSGLPSDRFFAERPEGSVSTLKIQRTQQEDSAVYLCASSQLTGGNYGYTFGSGTRLTVV.

The chain recombines TRBV5-6 with TRBJ2-7, with a tentative D call TRBD2 (8 bases). Germline CDR1 and CDR2: SGHDT and YYEEEE. This CDR3 is 16 amino acids long. Deletions cut 8 bases from V and 4 bases from J, with 25 bases between. Here the CDR3 DNA reads TGTGCCAGTACCCAGGTTGGTAGCGGGACAGTTTACGAGCAGTACTTC. It yields the protein CASTQVGSGTVYEQYF. Together with reference TRBV5-6 and TRBJ2-7, the CDR3 gives the full variable domain: DAGVTQSPTHLIKTRGQQVTLRCSPKSGHDTVSWYQQALGQGPQFIFQYYEEEERQRGNFPDRFSGHQFPNYSSELNVNALLLGDSALYLCASTQVGSGTVYEQYFGPGTRLTVT.

The chain couples TRBV10-2 to TRBJ1-5; TRBD1 matches 9 bases. V gave up 7 bases and J gave up 10 bases; unmatched junction bases: 8. Germline V gene data show CDR1 as WSHSY and CDR2 as SAAADI. CDR3 length equals 13 residues. CDR3 sequence reads: CASTGQGNSPQHF. CDR3 DNA sequence: TGCGCCAGCACCGGACAGGGGAACAGCCCCCAGCATTTT.

V usage is TRBV7-6 and J usage is TRBJ2-2; no definite D call. Trimming cost V 1 base and J 5 bases, with 5 bases left between them. The germline gives CDR1 SGHVS, CDR2 FNYEAQ. The CDR3 sequence is 13 residues long. The CDR3 DNA reads as TGTGCCAGCAGCTTAGGGCATACCGGGGAGCTGTTTTTT. Its translation: CASSLGHTGELFF.

This sequence joins TRBV2 and TRBJ2-3, with 13 positions matching TRBD2. The CDR3 loop spans 16 amino acids. The germline V gene encodes CDR1 SNHLY and CDR2 FYNNEI. The V gene end was trimmed by 2 bases and the J gene end by 9 bases; junction bases not matched to a gene: 8. CDR3 nucleotides: TGTGCCAGCAGTGAAAGACTAGCGGGGGGAGGTGGGACGCAGTATTTT. It encodes CASSERLAGGGGTQYF.

This chain connects TRBV5-5 to TRBJ1-2, with D maybe TRBD1 (5 bases). The V and J ends lost 4 bases and 1 base respectively, with 14 bases between them. There are 15 residues in the CDR3. Germline lookup yields CDR1 SGHKS and CDR2 YYEKEE (reference sequence). The CDR3 spells CASSLEERGNYGYTF. The CDR3 nucleotides are TGTGCCAGCAGCCTAGAAGAAAGGGGTAACTATGGCTACACCTTC.

The rearrangement joins TRBV7-9 to TRBJ1-3; D is perhaps TRBD1 (5 bases). The V gene's germline CDR1 is SEHNR and CDR2 FQNEAQ (reference sequence). Trimming removed 5 bases from V and 0 bases from J, with 11 bases in between. The CDR3 contains 15 residues. The CDR3 region is CASSPGVISGNTIYF. In DNA form, the CDR3 reads TGTGCCAGCAGCCCGGGGGTGATCTCTGGAAACACCATATATTTT.